This T cell receptor (beta chain) was identified in a study of shared clonotypes between healthy human individuals. The study's findings and limits: The donor pool, a small one, limited the genetic and exposure-history diversity represented.

Genomic DNA for unsorted samples, which was extracted with the QIAamp DNA Blood Mini kit, came from 81 million or so PBMCs. The repertoire was sequenced with immunoSEQ multiplex PCR; TCRdb's copy has only in-frame clones and lacks some. The table records about 470,000 clones, roughly 80% of them present only once. On this clone itself: Its specificity is unknown.

The CDR3 has 16 amino acids. The germline V gene has CDR1 SEHNR and CDR2 FQNEAQ (reference sequence). J lost 7 bases, V lost 3 bases, and 9 bases had no gene match. The sequence came from a woman aged 40 to 49 in good health. Some clones in this sample may be carry-over from other donors' samples. The chain carries TRBV7-9 and TRBJ2-3, with TRBD2 matching 11 bases. Sample: PBMCs. CDR3 amino acids: CASSFGLAGIMNTQYF. As DNA, the CDR3 is TGTGCCAGCAGCTTTGGACTAGCGGGTATTATGAATACGCAGTATTTT.